This T cell receptor (beta chain) was documented in a study of T cells after yellow fever vaccination. Each CDR3 protein is one row after TCRdb ran MiXCR on the 5' RACE reads. This sample carries hundreds of thousands of distinct CDR3 sequences, around 3.9% of them seen once, and the ten largest clones take 23%. Germline lookup yields CDR1 DFQATT and CDR2 SNEGSKA (reference sequence). The CDR3 contains 15 residues. V was clipped by 3 bases and J by 4 bases, with 19 bases between them. V usage is TRBV20-1 and J usage is TRBJ2-7; D possibly corresponds to TRBD1 (6 bases). The receptor's source is a man aged 18-30 years who received the YFV17D yellow fever vaccine. The sample consisted of PBMCs, taken on the day of the yellow fever booster vaccination. Here the CDR3 DNA reads TGCAGTGCTAGCCCCGTGACAGGCGACTCTTACGAGCAGTACTTC. As protein: CSASPVTGDSYEQYF.